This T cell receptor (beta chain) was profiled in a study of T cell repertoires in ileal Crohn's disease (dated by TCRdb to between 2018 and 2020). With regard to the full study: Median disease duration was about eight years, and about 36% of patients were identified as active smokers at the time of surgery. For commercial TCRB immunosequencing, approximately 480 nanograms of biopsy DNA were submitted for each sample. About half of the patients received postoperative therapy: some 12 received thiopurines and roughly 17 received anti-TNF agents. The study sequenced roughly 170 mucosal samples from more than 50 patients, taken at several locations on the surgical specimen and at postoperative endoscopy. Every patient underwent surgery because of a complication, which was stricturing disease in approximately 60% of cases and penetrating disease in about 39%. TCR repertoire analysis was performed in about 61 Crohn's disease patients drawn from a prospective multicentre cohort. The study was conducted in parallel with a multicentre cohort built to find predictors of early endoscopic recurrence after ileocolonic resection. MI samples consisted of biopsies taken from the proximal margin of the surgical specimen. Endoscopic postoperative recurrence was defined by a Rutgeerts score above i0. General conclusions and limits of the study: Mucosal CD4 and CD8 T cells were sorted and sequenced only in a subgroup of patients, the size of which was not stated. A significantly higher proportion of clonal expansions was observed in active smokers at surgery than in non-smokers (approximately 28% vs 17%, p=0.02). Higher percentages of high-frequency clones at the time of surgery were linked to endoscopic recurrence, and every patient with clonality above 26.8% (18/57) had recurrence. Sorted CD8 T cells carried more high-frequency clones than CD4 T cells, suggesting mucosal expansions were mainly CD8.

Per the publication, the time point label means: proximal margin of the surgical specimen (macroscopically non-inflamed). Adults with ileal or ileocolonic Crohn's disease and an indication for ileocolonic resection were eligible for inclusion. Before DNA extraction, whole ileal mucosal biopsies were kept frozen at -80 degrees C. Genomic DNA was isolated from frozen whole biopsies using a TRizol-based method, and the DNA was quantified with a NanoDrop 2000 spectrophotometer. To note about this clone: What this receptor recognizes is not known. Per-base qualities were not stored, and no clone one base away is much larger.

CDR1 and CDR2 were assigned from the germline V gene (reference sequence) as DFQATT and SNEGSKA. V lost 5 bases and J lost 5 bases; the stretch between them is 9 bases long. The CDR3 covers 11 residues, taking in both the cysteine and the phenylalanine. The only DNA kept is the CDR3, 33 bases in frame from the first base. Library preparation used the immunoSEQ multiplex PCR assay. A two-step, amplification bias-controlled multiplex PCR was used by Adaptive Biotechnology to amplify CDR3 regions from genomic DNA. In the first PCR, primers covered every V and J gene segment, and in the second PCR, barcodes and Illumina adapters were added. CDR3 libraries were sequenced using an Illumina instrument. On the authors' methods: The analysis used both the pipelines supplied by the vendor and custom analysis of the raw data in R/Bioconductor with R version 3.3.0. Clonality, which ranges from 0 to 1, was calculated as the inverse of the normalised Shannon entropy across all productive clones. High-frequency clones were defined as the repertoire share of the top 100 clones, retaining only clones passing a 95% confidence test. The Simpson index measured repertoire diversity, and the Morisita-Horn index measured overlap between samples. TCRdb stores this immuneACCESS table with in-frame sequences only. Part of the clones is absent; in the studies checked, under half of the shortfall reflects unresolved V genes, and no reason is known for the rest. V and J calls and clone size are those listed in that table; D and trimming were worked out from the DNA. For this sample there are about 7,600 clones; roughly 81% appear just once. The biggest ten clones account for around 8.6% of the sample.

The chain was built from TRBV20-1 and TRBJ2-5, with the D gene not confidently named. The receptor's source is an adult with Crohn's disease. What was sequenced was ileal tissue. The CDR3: CSAPKHETQYF. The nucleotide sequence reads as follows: TGCAGTGCTCCTAAACACGAGACCCAGTACTTC.